This T cell receptor (beta chain) is from a study of a mutant IDH1 vaccine in newly diagnosed glioma. Looking at the study overall: Vaccines were first given 4-6 weeks after radiotherapy alone, or with temozolomide cycles. The study, taken as a whole, reports: Pseudoprogression seemed unlinked to shifts in top peripheral T cell clonotypes.

Time point indicated: week 5, during vaccination. Vaccination comprised doses that each held 300 ug of mutant IDH1 20-mer peptide, plus topical imiquimod. Donors had new WHO grade 3 or 4 IDH1-mutant, ATRX-lost astrocytomas. Note on this clone: Its antigen remains unidentified.

Assay: immunoSEQ multiplex PCR; the TCRdb copy retains only in-frame clones and omits some. The sample comprises roughly 28,000 clones, roughly nine tenths of which are singletons, and around a fifth rests with the top ten. The CDR3 length is 16 residues. Looked up from germline, CDR1 is SGDLS and CDR2 is YYNGEE. V lost 0 bases and J 7 bases, leaving 16 bases between the germline ends. Material: PBMCs, obtained from a glioma patient whose treatment included an IDH1 peptide vaccine. The receptor was isolated from a man aged 18-30 years with glioma. The chain combines TRBV9 with TRBJ2-2; a possible D gene is TRBD2 (6 bases). CDR3 DNA sequence: TGTGCCAGCAGCGTAGGAATGTCGGGAGTGGGCGGGGAGCTGTTTTTT. This sequence encodes CASSVGMSGVGGELFF.